This TCR beta chain emerged from a study of blood T cell repertoires in COVID-19. Study as a whole: The origin of the acute and convalescent COVID-19 samples was the United States, Italy and Spain. PBMCs, B-cell-depleted T cells, or T cells provided the cDNA or gDNA that made up the material.

How the authors handled the data: Estimated nucleated cell counts came from reference gene primer amplification. Generated by immunoSEQ multiplex PCR, the TCRdb table keeps only in-frame clones and is missing some. That table gives V, J and clone size, and the DNA gave D and trimming. The sample contains 70,000 to 95,000 clones, more than 75% of which appear only once. The V gene's germline CDR1 is LGHNA and CDR2 YSLEER. The CDR3 length is 16 residues. J was trimmed by 1 base and V by 6 bases; bases with no gene match: 7. The sample comprised peripheral blood. This TCR was sampled from a human donor in a cohort sampled during active COVID-19. The chain recombines TRBV4-3 with TRBJ1-1; 11 nucleotides align to TRBD1. CDR3 loop: CASSLDRGLRNTEAFF. The CDR3 coding sequence is TGCGCCAGCAGTTTGGACAGGGGGCTTCGGAACACTGAAGCTTTCTTT.